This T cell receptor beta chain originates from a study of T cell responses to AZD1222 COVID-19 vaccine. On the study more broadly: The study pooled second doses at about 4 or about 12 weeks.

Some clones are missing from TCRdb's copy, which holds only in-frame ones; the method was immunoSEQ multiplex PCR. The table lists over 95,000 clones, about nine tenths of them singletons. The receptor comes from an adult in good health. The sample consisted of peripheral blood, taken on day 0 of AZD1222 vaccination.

In nucleotides, the CDR3 is TGTGCCAGCAGCTTAGATCGGGCAGATCGGGGGGCCAAAGCTTTCTTT. As protein: CASSLDRADRGAKAFF. The rearrangement uses TRBV11-2 and TRBJ1-1, with D perhaps matching TRBD1 (6 bases). The ends were cut back, 0 bases at V and 9 bases at J, with 20 bases in the middle. The germline gives CDR1 SGHAT, CDR2 FQNNGV. The CDR3 extends over 16 amino acids.